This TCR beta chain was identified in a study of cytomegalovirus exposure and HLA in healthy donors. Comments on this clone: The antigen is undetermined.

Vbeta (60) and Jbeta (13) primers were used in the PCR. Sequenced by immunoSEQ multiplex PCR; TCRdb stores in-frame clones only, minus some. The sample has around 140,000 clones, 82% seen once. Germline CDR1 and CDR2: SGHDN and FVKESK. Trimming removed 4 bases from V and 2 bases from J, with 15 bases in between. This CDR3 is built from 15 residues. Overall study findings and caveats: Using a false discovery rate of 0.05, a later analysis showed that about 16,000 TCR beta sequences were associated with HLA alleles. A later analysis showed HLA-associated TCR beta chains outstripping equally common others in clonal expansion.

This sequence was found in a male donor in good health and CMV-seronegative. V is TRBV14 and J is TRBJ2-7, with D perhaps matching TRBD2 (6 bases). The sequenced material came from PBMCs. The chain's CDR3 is CASSPGRGVPYEQYF. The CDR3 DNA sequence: TGTGCCAGCAGCCCCGGGCGGGGAGTCCCCTACGAGCAGTACTTC.